Below are 2 T cell receptor beta chains sequenced from a single sample in a study of naive and memory T cell subsets. Two oligonucleotides, mixed equimolar, formed the beta constant-region primer covering TRBC1 and TRBC2. Nested alpha and beta constant-region primers with the SP2 primer drove four PCR rounds on ligated cDNA. TCRdb fed the UMI-ligation and nested PCR reads into MiXCR, producing one record per CDR3 protein. Here the sample spans about 120,000 distinct CDR3 sequences, 35% to 40% being singletons. Material for sequencing was central memory CD4+ T cells from blood. The source of these receptors is a human donor in good health.

The V call is TRBV18, the J call TRBJ1-6; D is perhaps TRBD1 (6 bases). Per germline, CDR1 KGHSH and CDR2 LQKENI. V lost 3 bases to trimming and J lost 7 bases, with 16 bases between them. CDR3 length: 16 residues. CDR3 sequence reads: CASSPFGTNGNSPLHF. DNA for the CDR3: TGTGCCAGCTCACCCTTCGGGACAAACGGGAATTCACCCCTCCACTTT.

The CDR3 region is CASSWAGASNQPQHF. Here the CDR3 DNA reads TGCGCCAGCAGCTGGGCAGGGGCTAGCAATCAGCCCCAGCATTTT. The chain employs TRBV5-1 and TRBJ1-5; D might be TRBD1 (6 bases). The CDR3 is 15 residues long. Germline V gene sequence: CDR1 SGHRS, CDR2 YFSETQ. The V end was cut by 3 bases, the J end by 0 bases, with 10 bases between.